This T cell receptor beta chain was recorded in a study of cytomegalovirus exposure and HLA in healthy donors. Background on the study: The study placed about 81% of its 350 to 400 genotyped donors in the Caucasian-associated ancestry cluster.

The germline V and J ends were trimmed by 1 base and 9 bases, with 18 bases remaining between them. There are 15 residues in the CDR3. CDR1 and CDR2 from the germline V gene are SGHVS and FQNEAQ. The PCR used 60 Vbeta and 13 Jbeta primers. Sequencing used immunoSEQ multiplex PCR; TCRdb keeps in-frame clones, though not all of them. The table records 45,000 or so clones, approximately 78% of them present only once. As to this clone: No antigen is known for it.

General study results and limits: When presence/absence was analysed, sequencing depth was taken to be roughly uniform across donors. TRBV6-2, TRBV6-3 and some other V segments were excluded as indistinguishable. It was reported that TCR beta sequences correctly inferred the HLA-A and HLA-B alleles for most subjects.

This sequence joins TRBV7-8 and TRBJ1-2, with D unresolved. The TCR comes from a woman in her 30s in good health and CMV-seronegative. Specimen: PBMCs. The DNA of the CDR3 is TGTGCCAGCAGCTTAGAGGCCTCTAGCCGAGATCGCTACACCTTC. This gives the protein CASSLEASSRDRYTF.